The rows below give T cell receptor beta chains drawn from one sample of a study of shared clonotypes between healthy human individuals. TCRdb's table, derived via immunoSEQ multiplex PCR, lists solely in-frame clones and lacks some. The sample comprises about 1.4 million clones, around 97% of which are singletons, and 1% to 1.5% rests with the top ten. The sequenced material came from naive CD4+ T cells sorted from blood. The origin of the receptors is a man aged 30 to 39 in good health. Each CDR3 is given with its conserved first and last residue. Each record gives: D gene, CDR3 length, clone size, V gene, J gene, CDR3 protein, CDR3 DNA. D genes are given only for firm matches. Clone size, where shown, is once, few, many, or a class for clones that have expanded.

D gene: NA; CDR3 length: 13; clone size: NA; V gene: TRBV9; J gene: TRBJ2-5; CDR3 protein: CASSISVQETQYF; CDR3 DNA: TGTGCCAGCAGCATTAGCGTACAAGAGACCCAGTACTTC
D gene: TRBD2; CDR3 length: 14; clone size: NA; V gene: TRBV30; J gene: TRBJ2-3; CDR3 protein: CAWSVLGRSDTQYF; CDR3 DNA: TGTGCCTGGAGTGTACTCGGGAGGTCTGATACGCAGTATTTT
D gene: NA; CDR3 length: 15; clone size: NA; V gene: TRBV14; J gene: TRBJ2-6; CDR3 protein: CASSQERVWANVLTF; CDR3 DNA: TGTGCCAGCAGCCAAGAGAGGGTGTGGGCCAACGTCCTGACTTTC
D gene: TRBD1; CDR3 length: 18; clone size: NA; V gene: TRBV19; J gene: TRBJ2-2; CDR3 protein: CASSIGGGTGTNTGELFF; CDR3 DNA: TGTGCCAGTAGTATAGGGGGAGGGACAGGGACGAACACCGGGGAGCTGTTTTTT
D gene: NA; CDR3 length: 13; clone size: NA; V gene: TRBV28; J gene: TRBJ2-7; CDR3 protein: CASEVGNTYEQYF; CDR3 DNA: TGTGCCAGCGAGGTGGGCAACACCTACGAGCAGTACTTC
D gene: TRBD1; CDR3 length: 15; clone size: NA; V gene: TRBV19; J gene: TRBJ2-2; CDR3 protein: CASSIRGPGTGELFF; CDR3 DNA: TGTGCCAGTAGTATCAGGGGGCCGGGTACCGGGGAGCTGTTTTTT
D gene: NA; CDR3 length: 17; clone size: NA; V gene: TRBV5-1; J gene: TRBJ2-2; CDR3 protein: CASSPGDILANTGELFF; CDR3 DNA: TGCGCCAGCAGCCCTGGTGACATCCTCGCGAACACCGGGGAGCTGTTTTTT
D gene: NA; CDR3 length: 16; clone size: NA; V gene: TRBV29-1; J gene: TRBJ1-3; CDR3 protein: CSVEGVKGDSGNTIYF; CDR3 DNA: TGCAGCGTTGAAGGGGTGAAGGGTGACTCTGGAAACACCATATATTTT
D gene: TRBD1; CDR3 length: 14; clone size: NA; V gene: TRBV28; J gene: TRBJ1-1; CDR3 protein: CASSLSGGHTEAFF; CDR3 DNA: TGTGCCAGCAGTTTATCAGGGGGGCACACTGAAGCTTTCTTT
D gene: TRBD1; CDR3 length: 17; clone size: NA; V gene: TRBV27; J gene: TRBJ1-5; CDR3 protein: CASSLSRTGGSNQPQHF; CDR3 DNA: TGTGCCAGCAGTTTATCCCGGACAGGGGGGAGCAATCAGCCCCAGCATTTT
D gene: TRBD1; CDR3 length: 15; clone size: once; V gene: TRBV18; J gene: TRBJ2-7; CDR3 protein: CASSPLRTGDYEQYF; CDR3 DNA: TGTGCCAGCTCACCTCTCCGGACAGGAGACTACGAGCAGTACTTC
D gene: TRBD1; CDR3 length: 14; clone size: NA; V gene: TRBV28; J gene: TRBJ1-2; CDR3 protein: CASSLQGAEDGYTF; CDR3 DNA: TGTGCCAGCAGTTTACAGGGGGCAGAGGATGGCTACACCTTC
D gene: NA; CDR3 length: 14; clone size: NA; V gene: TRBV19; J gene: TRBJ2-3; CDR3 protein: CASNEGEGSDTQYF; CDR3 DNA: TGTGCCAGTAACGAGGGAGAAGGGTCAGATACGCAGTATTTT
D gene: NA; CDR3 length: 14; clone size: NA; V gene: TRBV11-3; J gene: TRBJ2-1; CDR3 protein: CASSLNSWVNEQFF; CDR3 DNA: TGTGCCAGCAGCCTCAACTCCTGGGTCAATGAGCAGTTCTTC
D gene: NA; CDR3 length: 13; clone size: NA; V gene: TRBV6-1; J gene: TRBJ1-1; CDR3 protein: CASSTKQNTEAFF; CDR3 DNA: TGTGCCAGCAGTACTAAACAGAACACTGAAGCTTTCTTT
D gene: NA; CDR3 length: 14; clone size: NA; V gene: TRBV2; J gene: TRBJ2-5; CDR3 protein: CASSEALAGETQYF; CDR3 DNA: TGTGCCAGCAGTGAAGCCCTGGCAGGGGAGACCCAGTACTTC
D gene: TRBD1; CDR3 length: 15; clone size: NA; V gene: TRBV6-6; J gene: TRBJ1-1; CDR3 protein: CASSYLPTGGTEAFF; CDR3 DNA: TGTGCCAGCAGTTACCTCCCGACAGGGGGGACTGAAGCTTTCTTT
D gene: NA; CDR3 length: 13; clone size: NA; V gene: TRBV19; J gene: TRBJ2-1; CDR3 protein: CASSPLRLNEQFF; CDR3 DNA: TGTGCCAGTAGTCCCCTTAGACTGAATGAGCAGTTCTTC
D gene: TRBD2; CDR3 length: 15; clone size: NA; V gene: TRBV5-1; J gene: TRBJ2-2; CDR3 protein: CASSSGSGSPGELFF; CDR3 DNA: TGCGCCAGCAGCTCGGGTAGCGGGAGTCCCGGGGAGCTGTTTTTT
D gene: TRBD1; CDR3 length: 15; clone size: NA; V gene: TRBV28; J gene: TRBJ2-7; CDR3 protein: CASSYAGTGGSEQYF; CDR3 DNA: TGTGCCAGCAGTTACGCCGGGACAGGGGGCAGCGAGCAGTACTTC
D gene: NA; CDR3 length: 19; clone size: NA; V gene: TRBV11-3; J gene: TRBJ1-3; CDR3 protein: CASSLARPRGLLCGNTIYF; CDR3 DNA: TGTGCCAGCAGCTTAGCCAGGCCTAGAGGGCTGCTCTGTGGAAACACCATATATTTT
D gene: NA; CDR3 length: 12; clone size: NA; V gene: TRBV9; J gene: TRBJ1-1; CDR3 protein: CASSRANTEAFF; CDR3 DNA: TGTGCCAGCAGCAGGGCTAACACTGAAGCTTTCTTT
D gene: TRBD2; CDR3 length: 14; clone size: NA; V gene: TRBV5-4; J gene: TRBJ2-1; CDR3 protein: CASSSRTSRNEQFF; CDR3 DNA: TGTGCCAGCAGCTCGCGGACTAGCCGCAATGAGCAGTTCTTC
D gene: NA; CDR3 length: 13; clone size: once; V gene: TRBV6-5; J gene: TRBJ2-1; CDR3 protein: CASRPAEGGEQFF; CDR3 DNA: TGTGCCAGCAGGCCGGCCGAGGGGGGTGAGCAGTTCTTC
D gene: NA; CDR3 length: 16; clone size: NA; V gene: TRBV12-5; J gene: TRBJ1-1; CDR3 protein: CASGLVQGAQVGEAFF; CDR3 DNA: TGTGCTAGTGGTTTGGTACAAGGGGCGCAAGTCGGTGAAGCTTTCTTT
D gene: TRBD1; CDR3 length: 18; clone size: once; V gene: TRBV28; J gene: TRBJ1-3; CDR3 protein: CASSLSTGTGFSRNTIYF; CDR3 DNA: TGTGCCAGCAGTCTATCTACCGGGACAGGGTTTAGTCGAAACACCATATATTTT
D gene: TRBD2; CDR3 length: 17; clone size: NA; V gene: TRBV14; J gene: TRBJ2-1; CDR3 protein: CASSQEGLASSYNEQFF; CDR3 DNA: TGTGCCAGCAGCCAAGAGGGACTAGCTAGCTCCTACAATGAGCAGTTCTTC
D gene: NA; CDR3 length: 14; clone size: NA; V gene: TRBV27; J gene: TRBJ1-4; CDR3 protein: CASSYRVRGEKLFF; CDR3 DNA: TGTGCCAGCAGTTACAGGGTTAGAGGTGAAAAACTGTTTTTT